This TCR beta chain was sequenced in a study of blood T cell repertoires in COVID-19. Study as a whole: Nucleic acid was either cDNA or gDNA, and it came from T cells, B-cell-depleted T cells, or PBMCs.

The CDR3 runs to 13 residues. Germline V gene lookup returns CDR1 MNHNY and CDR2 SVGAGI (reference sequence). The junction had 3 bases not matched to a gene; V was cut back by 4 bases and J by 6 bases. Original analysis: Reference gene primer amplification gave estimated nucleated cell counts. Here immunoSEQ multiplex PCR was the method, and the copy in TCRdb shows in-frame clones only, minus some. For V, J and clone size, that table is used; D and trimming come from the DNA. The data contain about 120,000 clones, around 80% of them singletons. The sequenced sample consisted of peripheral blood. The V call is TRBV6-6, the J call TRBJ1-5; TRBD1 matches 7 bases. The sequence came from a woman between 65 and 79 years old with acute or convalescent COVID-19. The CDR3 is CASSSQGGQPQHF. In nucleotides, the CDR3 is TGTGCCAGCAGTTCCCAGGGGGGTCAGCCCCAGCATTTT.